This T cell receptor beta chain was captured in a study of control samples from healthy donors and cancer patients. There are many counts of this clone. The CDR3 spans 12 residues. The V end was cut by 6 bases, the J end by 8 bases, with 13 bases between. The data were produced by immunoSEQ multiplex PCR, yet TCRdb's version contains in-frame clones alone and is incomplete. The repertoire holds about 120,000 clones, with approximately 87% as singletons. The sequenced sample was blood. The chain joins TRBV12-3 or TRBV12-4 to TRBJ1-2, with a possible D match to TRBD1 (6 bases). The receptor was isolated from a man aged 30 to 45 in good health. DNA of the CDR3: TGTGCCAGCAGATTTGGACAGTTAGGCTACACCTTC. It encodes CASRFGQLGYTF.